The rows below give T cell receptor beta chains drawn from one sample of a study of Ad26.COV2.S vaccination and SARS-CoV-2 variants. Clones were sequenced by immunoSEQ multiplex PCR, and TCRdb holds only the in-frame ones, with some missing. Of 97,000 or so clones in the sample, 80% were seen once. The sample was peripheral blood, taken after recovery from COVID-19. These receptors all come from a human donor who had recovered from COVID-19. Both conserved end residues are part of each CDR3. A D gene is named only where the DNA matches it firmly. The size entry is marked missing in some rows and otherwise reads once, few, many or a size class.

>.|TRBJ2-7|TRBD1|TRBV6-2/TRBV6-3
CASSSDRITYEQYF
TGTGCCAGCAGCTCGGACAGGATTACCTACGAGCAGTACTTC
>.|TRBJ2-5|TRBD2|TRBV6-5
CASGRSSGRGETQYF
TGTGCCAGCGGAAGATCTAGCGGGAGGGGGGAGACCCAGTACTTC
>.|TRBJ1-2|.|TRBV12-2
CASRLGPDRPYGYTF
TGTGCAAGTCGCTTAGGTCCGGACAGGCCCTATGGCTACACCTTC
>.|TRBJ1-1|.|TRBV19
CASSIRQMNTEAFF
TGTGCCAGTAGTATCCGACAGATGAACACTGAAGCTTTCTTT
>.|TRBJ1-6|.|TRBV4-1
CASSQDAGADSPLHF
TGCGCCAGCAGCCAAGATGCCGGGGCAGATTCACCCCTCCACTTT
>.|TRBJ2-5|.|TRBV9
CASSLRHSPQETQYF
TGTGCCAGCAGCCTTAGGCACAGTCCTCAAGAGACCCAGTACTTC
>.|TRBJ2-1|.|TRBV7-3
CASSSSTDFYNEQFF
TGTGCCAGCAGCTCCTCGACAGATTTCTACAATGAGCAGTTCTTC
>.|TRBJ2-5|.|TRBV4-2
CASSQGGRETQYF
TGTGCCAGCAGCCAAGGGGGCCGAGAGACCCAGTACTTC
>.|TRBJ2-3|.|TRBV5-6
CASSLRGGQRTDTQYF
TGTGCCAGCAGCTTGAGAGGGGGTCAGCGCACAGATACGCAGTATTTT
>.|TRBJ2-2|.|TRBV9
CASSVGPLTGELFF
TGTGCCAGCAGCGTAGGACCCCTCACCGGGGAGCTGTTTTTT
>.|TRBJ2-2|.|TRBV4-1
CASSHADIHPPGELFF
TGCGCCAGCAGCCACGCCGACATTCATCCCCCCGGGGAGCTGTTTTTT
>many|TRBJ1-2|.|TRBV7-9
CASSLANARSYTF
TGTGCCAGCAGCTTAGCGAACGCCAGAAGCTACACCTTC
>.|TRBJ1-2|TRBD1|TRBV11-2
CASSRVLGTGGGYTF
TGTGCCAGCAGCAGAGTTCTCGGGACAGGAGGCGGCTACACCTTC
>.|TRBJ1-5|TRBD1|TRBV28
CASTETGAQPQHF
TGTGCCAGCACCGAGACAGGGGCTCAGCCCCAGCATTTT
>many|TRBJ2-7|.|TRBV2
CASSEALGIQYEQYF
TGTGCCAGCAGTGAAGCGCTTGGGATTCAGTACGAGCAGTACTTC
>.|TRBJ1-1|.|TRBV6-5
CASRQGSDEAFF
TGTGCCAGCAGACAGGGATCTGATGAAGCTTTCTTT
>.|TRBJ1-5|.|TRBV12-2
CASRHGTGNQPQHF
TGTGCAAGTCGCCACGGGACGGGAAATCAGCCCCAGCATTTT
>few|TRBJ2-7|.|TRBV12-3/TRBV12-4
CASSFRAQGEQYF
TGTGCCAGCAGTTTCCGGGCCCAAGGCGAGCAGTACTTC
>once|TRBJ2-4|.|TRBV23-1
CASSQSASRQLNKNIQYF
TGCGCCAGCAGTCAATCGGCCTCTCGACAGCTAAACAAAAACATTCAGTACTTC
>.|TRBJ1-3|.|TRBV9
CASSVASGSSGNTIYF
TGTGCCAGCAGCGTAGCTTCAGGGAGCTCTGGAAACACCATATATTTT
>.|TRBJ1-1|.|TRBV7-3
CASSLTPLTEAFF
TGTGCCAGCAGCTTAACCCCCCTCACTGAAGCTTTCTTT
>.|TRBJ1-4|.|TRBV7-6
CASSLFSNEKLFF
TGTGCCAGCAGCTTATTCAGTAATGAAAAACTGTTTTTT
>.|TRBJ2-1|.|TRBV6-5
CASSLYRTSYNEQFF
TGTGCCAGCAGTCTGTACCGAACCTCCTACAATGAGCAGTTCTTC
>once|TRBJ2-5|TRBD2|TRBV30
CAWDGGLAVETQYF
TGTGCCTGGGACGGAGGACTAGCGGTAGAGACCCAGTACTTC
>.|TRBJ2-1|.|TRBV7-7
CASSSDRVNEQFF
TGTGCCAGCAGCTCAGATAGGGTAAATGAGCAGTTCTTC
>.|TRBJ2-3|TRBD2|TRBV19
CASSIRLSGSGTDTQYF
TGTGCCAGTAGTATTCGGTTGAGCGGGAGCGGCACAGATACGCAGTATTTT
>.|TRBJ1-2|.|TRBV7-9
CASSATGFGYTF
TGTGCCAGCAGCGCCACAGGGTTTGGCTACACCTTC
>.|TRBJ2-7|TRBD1|TRBV30
CAWSTFYGQGVDEQYF
TGTGCCTGGAGCACTTTTTATGGACAGGGCGTCGACGAGCAGTACTTC
>once|TRBJ1-3|TRBD1|TRBV28
CASSLQGVVGNTIYF
TGTGCCAGCAGTTTACAGGGGGTAGTTGGAAACACCATATATTTT
>once|TRBJ2-7|.|TRBV4-3
CASSQDHRSYEQYF
TGCGCCAGCAGCCAAGATCATCGCTCCTACGAGCAGTACTTC
>.|TRBJ2-7|TRBD2|TRBV5-4
CASSLGGGIRTYEQYF
TGTGCCAGCAGCCTGGGGGGGGGAATACGAACCTACGAGCAGTACTTC
>once|TRBJ2-7|TRBD1|TRBV18
CASSPFVGQGAYEQYF
TGTGCCAGCTCACCATTTGTTGGACAGGGGGCCTACGAGCAGTACTTC
>.|TRBJ2-6|.|TRBV28
CASSPGGWSGANVLTF
TGTGCCAGCAGCCCGGGGGGCTGGTCTGGGGCCAACGTCCTGACTTTC
>.|TRBJ2-2|.|TRBV6-4
CASSDSRQTGELFF
TGTGCCAGCAGTGACTCGAGACAGACCGGGGAGCTGTTTTTT
>.|TRBJ2-7|TRBD1|TRBV10-3
CAISSGTGQANSYEQYF
TGTGCCATCTCGTCTGGTACTGGACAGGCGAACTCCTACGAGCAGTACTTC
>.|TRBJ2-3|.|TRBV11-1
CASSSDRYTDTQYF
TGTGCCAGCAGCTCGGACAGATACACAGATACGCAGTATTTT
>.|TRBJ1-1|TRBD1|TRBV6-5
CASSQGARTEAFF
TGTGCCAGCAGTCAGGGGGCGAGGACTGAAGCTTTCTTT
>.|TRBJ2-2|TRBD2|TRBV28
CASSLWGSGGTGELFF
TGTGCCAGCAGTTTATGGGGTAGCGGGGGAACCGGGGAGCTGTTTTTT
>.|TRBJ1-1|.|TRBV19
CASSIPRAEAFF
TGTGCCAGTAGTATACCGCGGGCTGAAGCTTTCTTT
>.|TRBJ2-7|TRBD1|TRBV5-1
CASSPTRDSYEQYF
TGCGCCAGCAGCCCCACTAGGGACAGCTACGAGCAGTACTTC